The rows below give T cell receptor beta chains drawn from one sample of a study of response to subunit inactivated influenza vaccine. From the RT-PCR reads, TCRdb called clonotypes with MiXCR, one entry per CDR3 protein. The sample has about 170,000 distinct CDR3 sequences, about 12% seen once. The same data also went into a second study, on T cells expressing NK-cell markers.

Here the sequenced sample was CD8+ T cells sorted from PBMCs, taken less than 13 days after vaccination. All receptors derive from a man aged 50 to 60 who received an inactivated influenza vaccine. Each CDR3 is given with its conserved first and last residue. D genes are given only for firm matches. Only part of the rows carry a size: once, few, many, or a class if the clone is expanded.

few,TRBD1,TRBJ2-5,TRBV20-1,TGCAGTGACCGACAGGGGGGCCAAGAGACCCAGTACTTC,CSDRQGGQETQYF
few,-,TRBJ2-7,TRBV30,TGTGCCTGGGGACAGTCCTACGAGCAGTACTTC,CAWGQSYEQYF
few,-,TRBJ2-3,TRBV20-1,TGCAGTGCTACCGTCCGTCGGGGGAGATGGGATACGCAGTATTTT,CSATVRRGRWDTQYF
few,TRBD2,TRBJ2-7,TRBV7-2,TGTGCCAGCAGCTTTATAGCGGGCGAGCAGTACTTC,CASSFIAGEQYF
many,-,TRBJ2-7,TRBV20-1,TGCAGTGCTAACTCTTTACAGGACTACGAGCAGTACTTC,CSANSLQDYEQYF
-,-,TRBJ1-2,TRBV7-9,TGTGCCAGCAACCCGTTTGGGACAAATTATGGCTACACCTTC,CASNPFGTNYGYTF
-,-,TRBJ2-2,TRBV7-3,TGTGCCAGCAGCTTAAATGGGGGTGTTCGCGGGACCGGGGAGCTGTTTTTT,CASSLNGGVRGTGELFF
-,-,TRBJ2-1,TRBV7-9,TGTGCCAGCAGCCCGCGACCTATAACGTATGAGCAGTTCTTC,CASSPRPITYEQFF
few,TRBD2,TRBJ2-2,TRBV6-1,TGTGCCAGCAAAGCGGGGTGGTACACCGGGGAGCTGTTTTTT,CASKAGWYTGELFF
few,TRBD1,TRBJ2-7,TRBV6-5,TGTGCCAGCAGTTACGGGGGACAGAGTTACGAGCAGTACTTC,CASSYGGQSYEQYF
-,TRBD2,TRBJ2-2,TRBV12-3/TRBV12-4,TGTGCCAGCGGGGGGGGTAACACCGGGGAGCTGTTTTTT,CASGGGNTGELFF
-,-,TRBJ1-2,TRBV5-6,TGTGCCAGCAGCTTGGCGGCGGGGGATTCCCTCTATGGCTACACCTTC,CASSLAAGDSLYGYTF
few,-,TRBJ1-2,TRBV7-9,TGTGCCAGCAGCTTAGATACCTTCTCCGTCTATGGCTACACCTTC,CASSLDTFSVYGYTF
few,TRBD1,TRBJ1-4,TRBV2,TGTGCCAGCAGTACGACCCGGGACAGGGGATATGAAAAACTGTTTTTT,CASSTTRDRGYEKLFF
many,TRBD2,TRBJ2-5,TRBV5-6,TGTGCCAGCAGCTCGGGCGGCGGGGGGCCCGACCAAGAGACCCAGTACTTC,CASSSGGGGPDQETQYF
-,-,TRBJ2-2,TRBV6-2/TRBV6-3,TGTGCCAGCAGTTACTTTCGGACCACCGGGGAGCTGTTTTTT,CASSYFRTTGELFF
-,TRBD1,TRBJ2-4,TRBV18,TGTGCCAGCTCACCATTTACGCGACAGGGCGGTTTTATAGCCAAAAACATTCAGTACTTC,CASSPFTRQGGFIAKNIQYF
few,-,TRBJ1-1,TRBV4-1,TGCGCCAGCAGCCAAGTAGGTGAGAACACTGAAGCTTTCTTT,CASSQVGENTEAFF
-,TRBD1,TRBJ2-2,TRBV12-3/TRBV12-4,TGTGCCAGCAGTTTGACAGGGGTGTACACCGGGGAGCTGTTTTTT,CASSLTGVYTGELFF
few,TRBD1,TRBJ1-5,TRBV12-3/TRBV12-4,TGTGCCAGCACTACCCGGGACAGGGATGCCCTAGGTCAGCCCCAGCATTTT,CASTTRDRDALGQPQHF
-,TRBD2,TRBJ2-7,TRBV20-1,TGCAGTGCTCGCCCAAGTAGCGGGTTATCCTACGAGCAGTACTTC,CSARPSSGLSYEQYF
few,-,TRBJ2-1,TRBV29-1,TGCAGCGGAGGGGGGGGGAGCTCCTACAATGAGCAGTTCTTC,CSGGGGSSYNEQFF
many,-,TRBJ2-7,TRBV9,TGTGCCAGCAGCGTAGGATGGGGGCTGAACGAGCAGTACTTC,CASSVGWGLNEQYF
few,-,TRBJ2-5,TRBV4-1,TGCGCCAGCAGCCAACCGGGGGCAAAAGATACCCAGTACTTC,CASSQPGAKDTQYF